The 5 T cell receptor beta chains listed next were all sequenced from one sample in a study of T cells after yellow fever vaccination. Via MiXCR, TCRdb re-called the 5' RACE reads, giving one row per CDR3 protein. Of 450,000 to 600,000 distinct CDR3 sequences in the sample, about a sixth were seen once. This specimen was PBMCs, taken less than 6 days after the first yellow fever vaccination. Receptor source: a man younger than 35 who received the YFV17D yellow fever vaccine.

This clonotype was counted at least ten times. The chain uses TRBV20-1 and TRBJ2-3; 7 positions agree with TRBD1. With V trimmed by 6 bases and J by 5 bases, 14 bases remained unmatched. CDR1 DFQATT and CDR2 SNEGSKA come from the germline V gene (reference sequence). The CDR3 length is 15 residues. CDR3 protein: CSANGQALWGDTQYF. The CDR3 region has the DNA TGCAGTGCCAACGGACAGGCCCTCTGGGGAGATACGCAGTATTTT.

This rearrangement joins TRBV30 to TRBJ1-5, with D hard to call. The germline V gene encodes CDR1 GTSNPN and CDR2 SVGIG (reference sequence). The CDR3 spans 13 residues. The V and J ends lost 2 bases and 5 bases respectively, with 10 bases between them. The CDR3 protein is CAWSTHMDQPQHF. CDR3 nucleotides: TGTGCCTGGAGTACACATATGGATCAGCCCCAGCATTTT.

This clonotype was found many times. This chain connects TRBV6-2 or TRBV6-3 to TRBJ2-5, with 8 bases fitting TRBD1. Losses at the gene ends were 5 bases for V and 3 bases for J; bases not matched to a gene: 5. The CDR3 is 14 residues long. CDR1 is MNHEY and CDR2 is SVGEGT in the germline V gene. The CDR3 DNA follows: TGTGCCAGCAGTATCCGGACAGGGAAAGAGACCCAGTACTTC. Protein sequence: CASSIRTGKETQYF.

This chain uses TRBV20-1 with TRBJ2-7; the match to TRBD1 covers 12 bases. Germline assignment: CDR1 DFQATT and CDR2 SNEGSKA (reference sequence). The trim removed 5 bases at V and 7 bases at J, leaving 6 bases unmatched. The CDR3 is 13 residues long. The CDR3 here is CSASGQGAREQYF. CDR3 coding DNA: TGCAGTGCTTCGGGACAGGGGGCTAGGGAGCAGTACTTC.

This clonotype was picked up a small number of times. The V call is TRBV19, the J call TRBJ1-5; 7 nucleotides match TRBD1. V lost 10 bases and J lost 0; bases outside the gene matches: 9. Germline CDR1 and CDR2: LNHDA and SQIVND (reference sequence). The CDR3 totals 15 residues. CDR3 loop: CATRQGFYSNQPQHF. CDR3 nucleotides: TGTGCCACGAGACAGGGATTCTATAGCAATCAGCCCCAGCATTTT.